This T cell receptor beta chain was retrieved from a study of blood T cells in healthy people across ages (dated by TCRdb to between 2014 and 2016). For the study in its entirety: In model experiments, template switching captured about one uniquely barcoded TCR beta cDNA molecule for every two T cells. To track age-related changes in TCR beta repertoire diversity, the study relied on deep sequencing normalized with unique cDNA molecular identifiers. The donors were split into four age groups: young (average roughly 15 years), middle-aged (around 37), aged (roughly 60) and long-lived (under 90). To avoid experimental bias, donors of different ages were distributed randomly across sequencing lanes. Two additional independent replicas of 1 million unique cDNA reads from the same blood draw were analyzed for two donors (one aged 18 to 29 and one aged 80 or older).

What the study reported, not specific to this receptor: The CMV infection status of donors was not known, potentially confounding age-related changes in expanded clonotypes. Compared with the aged group, the long-lived group had more naive CD4+ T cells, fewer expanded clones and increased TCR diversity, suggesting age selection. Estimates of total diversity based on one million sequenced T cells were considered lower bounds and underestimates. Because profiling used bulk unsorted PBMCs, naive and antigen-experienced compartments could not be compared conclusively. The percentage of naive T cells measured by flow cytometry correlated strongly with observed TCR beta diversity. As age increased, observed TCR beta diversity per million T cells dropped in a roughly linear way, and a significant reduction was already evident by age about 40.

A few counts support this clonotype. The antigen it recognizes is unknown. One base away there is no much larger clone; base qualities are not given. To prepare the library, 5' RACE was applied. TCRdb shows the sequencer as Illumina HiSeq 2500. A second 7 to 11 cycle PCR used a sample-barcoded 5' primer and a J-beta primer mix. A unique molecular identifier was introduced onto each TCR beta cDNA molecule by a template-switch 5' adaptor carrying 12 random nucleotides. Each sample yielded at least 2.5 million CDR3-containing paired-end reads. The Mint cDNA synthesis kit, primed by a TRBC-specific oligonucleotide, was used to synthesize first-strand cDNA from all RNA. Following uracil-DNA glycosylase treatment, a first 18-cycle PCR with universal primers M1SS and BC2_uni_R was performed on all cDNA. In the paper's pipeline: Normalization of each sample was performed by random selection of 1 million high-quality reads, each carrying a distinct molecular identifier. Reads sharing molecular identifiers were discarded rather than binned into consensus sequences. MiTCR, set to a Q25 quality threshold and the strictest error-elimination algorithm, was used for CDR3 identification, clonotype clustering and error correction. A nonparametric unseen species model with Euler transformation was used to estimate a lower bound on total TCR beta diversity. TCRdb applied fastp at Q25 and MiXCR to the public reads, then kept only in-frame beta chains. Identical CDR3 protein sequences are pooled into one entry, listed with their most common genes and DNA. TCRdb, rather than the study authors, made the V and J calls. The sample table holds 500,000 to 700,000 distinct CDR3 sequences, of which under 30% were seen once. 15% to 19% of the sample belongs to the ten largest clones.

The CDR3 measures 15 amino acids from cysteine to phenylalanine. Only the CDR3 part of the read is kept: 45 bases, read in frame from the first base. Germline trimming amounts to 9 bases on V and 7 bases on J, with 12 as the count of junction bases outside the gene matches. The germline V gene encodes CDR1 MNHNS and CDR2 SASEGT. Donors were 40 or so systemically healthy Caucasian individuals from Russia aged 6 to 90 years. Each donor gave 9.5 to 10 milliliters of peripheral blood, drawn into EDTA-treated Vacutainer tubes. PBMCs were isolated by Ficoll-Paque density-gradient centrifugation, with at least 7 million obtained per sample. Total RNA was extracted from PBMCs with Trizol reagent, with at least 5.5 micrograms obtained per sample. For every donor, flow cytometry on a PBMC aliquot measured the percentage of naive CD45RAhigh/CD27high T cells.

The sequencing input was blood. Here the chain combines TRBV6-1 and TRBJ1-4, with 9 bases in between that match TRBD1. The sequence was obtained from a woman of 80 years or more in good health. The sequenced DNA is TGTGCCAGTTCAAGACAGGGGGTTGCCCTTGAAAAACTGTTTTTT. Its protein is CASSRQGVALEKLFF.